This T cell receptor (beta chain) was profiled in a study of long-term antiretroviral therapy in people with HIV. Study-level background: The study's earliest collections predate the 2015 immediate-ART recommendation by about a decade. Study-wide results and caveats: HIV repertoires showed narrower CDR3 length ranges than controls.

Running of the v3.0 immunoSEQ assay took place at survey level. The sequencing target was 40,000-50,000 T-cell genomes per sample. Data came from immunoSEQ multiplex PCR; TCRdb stores just in-frame clones and leaves some out. The sample has fewer than 30,000 clones; roughly 84% are singletons. For this clone: What it binds is not known.

The CDR3 sequence is 17 residues long. Trimming took 4 bases from V and 1 from J; bases not matched to a gene: 13. The V gene's germline CDR1 is SGDLS and CDR2 YYNGEE. The chain is built from TRBV9 and TRBJ1-1, with 7 positions matching TRBD1. The TCR originated in a woman in her twenties or thirties with HIV. The specimen was unsorted PBMCs, collected 0.8 years after starting antiretroviral therapy. The CDR3 DNA follows: TGTGCCAGCAGCCCTTGGGGTCACAGGGGCGGGAACACTGAAGCTTTCTTT. Translated, it gives CASSPWGHRGGNTEAFF.